Below, 12 T cell receptor beta chains from the same sample are listed, as sequenced in a study of T-cell reconstitution after alpha-beta-depleted transplantation in children. Preparation of the TCRbeta library was carried out with unique molecular identifiers. One entry per CDR3 protein results from TCRdb running MiXCR on the PCR reads. Among 550,000 to 800,000 distinct CDR3 sequences, about 12% were seen once, and the ten largest hold 0.79%. The material was PBMCs, obtained before TCRalphabeta/CD19-depleted stem cell transplant. The source is a girl aged 2-10 years with congenital amegakaryocytic thrombocytopenia, due to receive a stem cell transplant.

The rearrangement uses TRBV28 and TRBJ1-5; D remains unclear. The CDR3 is 12 amino acids. V was shortened by 6 bases and J by 2 bases, with 5 bases between the two germline ends. Germline CDR1 MDHEN, CDR2 SYDVKM. CDR3 nucleotide sequence: TGTGCCAGCAGATACGGCAATCAGCCCCAGCATTTT. Its protein product is CASRYGNQPQHF.

This rearrangement joins TRBV28 to TRBJ1-3; maybe TRBD1 (6 bases). Deletions cut 4 bases from V and 0 bases from J, with 10 bases between. The CDR3 covers 15 residues. The V gene's germline CDR1 is MDHEN and CDR2 SYDVKM. The CDR3 bases are TGTGCCAGCAGTTGGACGGACAGCTCTGGAAACACCATATATTTT. Its protein is CASSWTDSSGNTIYF.

This clonotype was observed a few times. This chain joins TRBV15 and TRBJ1-4, with D tentatively TRBD1 (5 bases). In germline, CDR1 is LNHNV, CDR2 YYDKDF (reference sequence). V was clipped by 0 bases and J by 10 bases, with 12 bases between them. The CDR3 loop spans 14 amino acids. CDR3 amino acids: CATSRDQTGTKLFF. In DNA form, the CDR3 reads TGTGCCACCAGCAGAGATCAGACCGGGACAAAACTGTTTTTT.

The V call is TRBV15, the J call TRBJ2-1; no clear D gene. Per the germline V gene, CDR1 is LNHNV and CDR2 is YYDKDF (reference sequence). Trimming removed 3 bases at V and 4 bases at J, with 22 bases between. CDR3 size: 18 residues. CDR3 nucleotide sequence: TGTGCCACCAGCAGCCGCCCCCCCGGGCCAATAGCATACAATGAGCAGTTCTTC. Amino acids: CATSSRPPGPIAYNEQFF.

This clonotype was picked up many times. The chain has TRBV30 and TRBJ1-6; weak D call: TRBD1 (6 bases). CDR3 length equals 13 residues. Germline V gene sequence: CDR1 GTSNPN, CDR2 SVGIG (reference sequence). The V gene lost 4 bases and the J gene lost 7 bases, with 11 bases spanning the gap. The CDR3 region has the DNA TGTGCCTGGACCACAGGGTACAATTCACCCCTCCACTTT. Protein product: CAWTTGYNSPLHF.

This clonotype was recorded at least ten times. The CDR3 here is CASSLSGQGDQPQHF. In DNA form, the CDR3 reads TGCGCCAGCAGCTTATCGGGACAGGGTGATCAGCCCCAGCATTTT. This sequence joins TRBV5-1 and TRBJ1-5, with TRBD1 matching over 9 bases. The germline CDR1 and CDR2 sequences are SGHRS and YFSETQ. V dropped 2 bases and J dropped 5; count of bases not matched to a gene: 5. CDR3 length: 15 amino acids.

This clonotype came up a few times. This chain uses TRBV12-3 or TRBV12-4 with TRBJ2-5; 8 bases are shared with TRBD2. The CDR3 totals 15 residues. After removal of 3 bases from V and 4 bases from J, the junction contained 7 bases not matched to a gene. The CDR3 DNA reads as TGTGCCAGCAGTTTCGACGGGAGGGCCATAGAGACCCAGTACTTC. It translates to CASSFDGRAIETQYF.

This clonotype was seen many times. The chain is built from TRBV29-1 and TRBJ1-2; TRBD1 aligns across 8 bases. The CDR3 has 14 amino acids. V dropped 6 bases and J dropped 3; count of bases not matched to a gene: 9. Germline CDR1 reads SQVTM; CDR2 reads ANQGSEA. CDR3 nucleotides: TGCAGCGTCCATCCCCCAGGGGGCTACTATGGCTACACCTTC. Amino acids: CSVHPPGGYYGYTF.

This clonotype was seen at least ten times. The chain employs TRBV20-1 and TRBJ1-6; the D is unclear. CDR3 length equals 16 residues. Germline CDR1 reads DFQATT; CDR2 reads SNEGSKA (reference sequence). The ends were cut back, 0 bases at V and 1 base at J, with 10 bases in the middle. CDR3 sequence reads: CSARDLEESYNSPLHF. CDR3 bases: TGCAGTGCTAGAGATCTAGAGGAGTCCTATAATTCACCCCTCCACTTT.

This clonotype has more than one count but fewer than ten. The rearrangement uses TRBV4-1 and TRBJ2-7, with 9 bases lining up with TRBD1. This CDR3 spans 15 amino acids. Germline loops: CDR1 MGHRA, CDR2 YSYEKL. J gave up 4 bases and V 4 bases, and 8 bases lay outside the gene matches. The CDR3 DNA sequence: TGCGCCAGCAGCCGCAGCACAGGGGGCAGGTACGAGCAGTACTTC. This codes for CASSRSTGGRYEQYF.

This chain uses TRBV5-1 with TRBJ1-2, with TRBD1 matching over 9 bases. This CDR3 is built from 16 residues. V was clipped by 0 bases and J by 7 bases; unmatched bases: 10. Looked up from germline, CDR1 is SGHRS and CDR2 is YFSETQ. The CDR3 DNA follows: TGCGCCAGCAGCTTGGAGGGACAGGGCTTCGTCGGTGGCTACACCTTC. This translates into CASSLEGQGFVGGYTF. Based on the CDR3 plus reference TRBV5-1 and TRBJ1-2, the full variable domain is KAGVTQTPRYLIKTRGQQVTLSCSPISGHRSVSWYQQTPGQGLQFLFEYFSETQRNKGNFPGRFSGRQFSNSRSEMNVSTLELGDSALYLCASSLEGQGFVGGYTFGSGTRLTVV.

In this sample, this clonotype turned up a few times. The J gene is TRBJ2-2, the V gene TRBV7-9, with a possible D match to TRBD2 (6 bases). The CDR3 totals 16 residues. Trimming pared 5 bases from V and 0 bases from J, leaving 13 bases between. Germline CDR1 SEHNR, CDR2 FQNEAQ (reference sequence). In DNA form, the CDR3 reads TGTGCCAGCAGCACAATAGCGGAGGCGAACACCGGGGAGCTGTTTTTT. Its translation: CASSTIAEANTGELFF.